The clone carrying this TCR beta chain was observed at least ten times. The antigen remains undetermined. TCR beta libraries were made by quantitative 5'-RACE with molecular barcodes. TCRdb processed the 5' RACE reads anew with MiXCR; each CDR3 protein has one entry. This sample has about 90,000 distinct CDR3 sequences, with about 8.3% found just once. This entry belongs to a study of CD8 T cells in ankylosing spondylitis. Notes on the study in general: The clones that were linked to disease were reported to be significantly enriched in matched synovial fluid samples from ankylosing spondylitis patients. Apparently characteristic of ankylosing spondylitis blood was a TCR beta motif (roughly 8 highly homologous variants). Reports of some motif variants in reactive arthritis synovial fluid and blood predate this one.

Trimming removed 6 bases at V and 3 bases at J, with 13 bases between. The CDR3 extends over 15 amino acids. Germline-derived CDR1 and CDR2 are KGHDR and SFDVKD. The receptor comes from a male donor with ankylosing spondylitis. The sequenced material came from blood, either unsorted or a sorted T cell fraction (not recorded which). The rearrangement joins TRBV24-1 to TRBJ2-2, with D perhaps assigned TRBD1 or TRBD2 (5 bases each). The CDR3 bases are TGTGCCACCAGTACCGGGACGGCACACACCGGGGAGCTGTTTTTT. It is translated as CATSTGTAHTGELFF.